There are a few counts of the clone carrying this T cell receptor beta chain. The CDR3 loop spans 12 amino acids. Trimming cost V 11 bases and J 4 bases, with 11 bases left between them. The germline CDR1 and CDR2 sequences are ENHRY and SYGVKD. The repertoire was sequenced with immunoSEQ multiplex PCR; TCRdb's copy has only in-frame clones and lacks some. The sample carries approximately 260,000 clones, 70% to 90% recorded once. The data were obtained in a study of blood T cell repertoires in COVID-19. The TCR sequence derives from a woman aged 65 to 85 with acute or convalescent COVID-19. The specimen was peripheral blood. V and J are TRBV10-3 and TRBJ1-4, with D tentatively TRBD1 (5 bases). CDR3 region: CAVGTLNEKLFF. In DNA, the CDR3 is TGTGCCGTCGGGACTCTTAATGAAAAACTGTTTTTT.